This T cell receptor beta chain was captured in a study of T cells in Graves' hyperthyroidism and ophthalmopathy. The source material, RNA transcripts, was used to amplify TCR beta CDR3 regions. With the HTBI primer set, the TCR CDR3 went through a first round of RT-PCR. MiXCR, applied by TCRdb to the multiplex PCR reads, yields one record per CDR3 protein. The sample comprises about 840,000 distinct CDR3 sequences, roughly 40% of which are singletons, and more than 7% rests with the top ten. The hyperthyroidism was newly diagnosed and had lasted under 2 months; the patients were aged 18 to 65. Investigators excluded patients with uncontrolled infection, other autoimmune disease, pregnancy or lactation. Clinical symptoms, serum thyroxine, TRAb, thyroid ultrasound and orbital computed tomography informed diagnoses. Germline CDR1 and CDR2: SQVTM and ANQGSEA. The CDR3 is 12 amino acids. V shed 8 bases and J shed 1 base, with 11 bases lying between them.

What was sequenced was blood. The chain is built from TRBV29-1 and TRBJ1-1; D not resolved. This sequence originates from a man aged 18 to 35 with Graves' hyperthyroidism. The DNA of the CDR3 is TGCAGCAGCCCCGACGGGAACACTGAAGCTTTCTTT. It is translated as CSSPDGNTEAFF.